A single T cell receptor (beta chain) is shown here with its context. Its antigen is not identified. The TCR beta CDR3 regions underwent amplification using RNA transcripts as the source. A set of HTBI primers served as the primers for a first-round RT-PCR of the TCR CDR3. Each CDR3 protein is one row after TCRdb ran MiXCR on the multiplex PCR reads. The top ten hold around 44% of the sample, which has roughly 510,000 distinct CDR3 sequences, about 45% seen once. This entry is derived from a study of T cells in Graves' hyperthyroidism and ophthalmopathy. Study-wide findings and caveats: Researchers report that a 13 V-J model separated ophthalmopathy from stable hyperthyroidism. Most clonotypes expanded in the thyroid (above 0.001) were also present in blood.

Germline-derived CDR1 and CDR2 are SGHKS and YYEKEE (reference sequence). The CDR3 totals 12 residues. The ends were cut back, 5 bases at V and 8 bases at J, with 13 bases in the middle. The chain joins TRBV5-5 to TRBJ1-2; D is unclear. Source material: peripheral blood or thyroid tissue (not recorded which). The sequence was collected from an adult woman with Graves' disease, either hyperthyroidism or ophthalmopathy (not recorded which). Here the CDR3 reads CASRDIRGGYTF. The CDR3 coding sequence is TGTGCCAGCAGGGATATACGAGGGGGCTACACCTTC. The full variable domain, its missing parts supplied by reference TRBV5-5 and TRBJ1-2, is DAGVTQSPTHLIKTRGQQVTLRCSPISGHKSVSWYQQVLGQGPQFIFQYYEKEERGRGNFPDRFSARQFPNYSSELNVNALLLGDSALYLCASRDIRGGYTFGSGTRLTVV.